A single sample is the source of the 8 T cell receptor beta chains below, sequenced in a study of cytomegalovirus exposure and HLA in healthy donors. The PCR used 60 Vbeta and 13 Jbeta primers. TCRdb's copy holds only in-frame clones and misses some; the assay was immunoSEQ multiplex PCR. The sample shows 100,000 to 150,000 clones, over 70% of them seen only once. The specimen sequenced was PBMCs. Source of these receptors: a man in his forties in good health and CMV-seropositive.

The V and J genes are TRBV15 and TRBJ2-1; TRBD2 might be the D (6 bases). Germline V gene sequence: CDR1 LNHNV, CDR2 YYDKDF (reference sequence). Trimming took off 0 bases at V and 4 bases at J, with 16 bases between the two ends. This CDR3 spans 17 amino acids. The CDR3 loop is CATSRESRGLRYNEQFF. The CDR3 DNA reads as TGTGCCACCAGCAGAGAATCCCGCGGACTACGGTACAATGAGCAGTTCTTC.

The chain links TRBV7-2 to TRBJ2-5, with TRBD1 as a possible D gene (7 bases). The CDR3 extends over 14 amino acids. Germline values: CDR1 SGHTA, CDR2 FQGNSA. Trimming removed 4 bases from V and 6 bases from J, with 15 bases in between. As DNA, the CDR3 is TGTGCCAGCAGCTCCGAGACAGGGAGGAAGACCCAGTACTTC. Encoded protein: CASSSETGRKTQYF.

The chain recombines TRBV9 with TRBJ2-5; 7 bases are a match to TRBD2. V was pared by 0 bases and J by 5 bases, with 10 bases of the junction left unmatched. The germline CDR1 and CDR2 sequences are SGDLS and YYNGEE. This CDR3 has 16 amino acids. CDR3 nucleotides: TGTGCCAGCAGCGTAGGAGCTGGGGGGGAGACGGAGACCCAGTACTTC. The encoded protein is CASSVGAGGETETQYF.

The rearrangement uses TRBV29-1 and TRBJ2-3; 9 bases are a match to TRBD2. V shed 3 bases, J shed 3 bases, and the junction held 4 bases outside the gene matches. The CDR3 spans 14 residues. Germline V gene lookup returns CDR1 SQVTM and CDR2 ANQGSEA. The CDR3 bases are TGCAGCGTTGATGCGAGCGGGAGGACAGATACGCAGTATTTT. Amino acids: CSVDASGRTDTQYF.

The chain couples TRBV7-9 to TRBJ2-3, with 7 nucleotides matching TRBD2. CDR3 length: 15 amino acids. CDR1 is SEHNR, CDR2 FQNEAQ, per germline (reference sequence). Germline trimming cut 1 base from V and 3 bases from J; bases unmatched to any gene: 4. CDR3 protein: CASSLEAGGTDTQYF. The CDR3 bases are TGTGCCAGCAGCTTAGAGGCCGGGGGGACAGATACGCAGTATTTT. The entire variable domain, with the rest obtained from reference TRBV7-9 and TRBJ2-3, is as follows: DTGVSQNPRHKITKRGQNVTFRCDPISEHNRLYWYRQTLGQGPEFLTYFQNEAQLEKSRLLSDRFSAERPKGSFSTLEIQRTEQGDSAMYLCASSLEAGGTDTQYFGPGTRLTVL.

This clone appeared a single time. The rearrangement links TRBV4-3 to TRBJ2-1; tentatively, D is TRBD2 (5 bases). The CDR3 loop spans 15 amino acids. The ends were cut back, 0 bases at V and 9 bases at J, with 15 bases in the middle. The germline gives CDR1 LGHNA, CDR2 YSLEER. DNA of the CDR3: TGCGCCAGCAGCCAAGATATTATTTTAGGGAGTGAGCAGTTCTTC. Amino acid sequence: CASSQDIILGSEQFF.

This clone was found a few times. The CDR3 loop reads CASSKWASGRAYEQFF. The CDR3 DNA reads as TGTGCCAGTAGTAAATGGGCTAGCGGGAGGGCCTATGAGCAGTTCTTC. This sequence joins TRBV19 and TRBJ2-1; 12 bases agree with TRBD2. CDR3 size: 16 residues. Germline V gene lookup returns CDR1 LNHDA and CDR2 SQIVND (reference sequence). After removal of 4 bases from V and 8 bases from J, the junction contained 9 bases not matched to a gene.

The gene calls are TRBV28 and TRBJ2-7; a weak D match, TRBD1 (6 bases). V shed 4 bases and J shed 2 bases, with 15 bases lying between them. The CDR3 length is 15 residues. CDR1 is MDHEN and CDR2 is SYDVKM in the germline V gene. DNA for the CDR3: TGTGCCAGCAGTTCCACAGGGAATCTGGCCTACGAGCAGTACTTC. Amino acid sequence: CASSSTGNLAYEQYF.